Listed below are T cell receptor beta chains from one sample, sequenced in a study of blood T cell repertoires in COVID-19. TCRdb keeps only in-frame clones here, not all; method: immunoSEQ multiplex PCR. Of roughly 190,000 clones in the sample, 80% to 85% were seen once. Sequencing input: peripheral blood. Receptor source: a woman between 40 and 50 years old with acute or convalescent COVID-19. CDR3s include the opening cysteine and the closing phenylalanine or tryptophan. D genes are given only for firm matches. A row's size may be missing; if present it is once, few, many or a size class.

NA	TRBV29-1	NA	TRBJ1-2	TGCAGCGCCGTTCGGCGGTCCTGGGAGGGCTACACCTTC	CSAVRRSWEGYTF
few	TRBV9	TRBD1	TRBJ2-1	TGTGCCAGCAGCAGACAGGGGGCTGGAGCCTACAATGAGCAGTTCTTC	CASSRQGAGAYNEQFF
NA	TRBV7-8	NA	TRBJ1-5	TGTGCCAGCAGCTTGGGGTCCTCAGCGGGTCAGCCCCAGCATTTT	CASSLGSSAGQPQHF
NA	TRBV15	NA	TRBJ2-1	TGTGCCACCAGCAGAGATCAAGTGACACTTAACAATGAGCAGTTCTTC	CATSRDQVTLNNEQFF
NA	TRBV28	NA	TRBJ1-2	TGTGCCAGCAGTCCGGATTTGGGGCAGGGCTATGGCTACACCTTC	CASSPDLGQGYGYTF
NA	TRBV20-1	NA	TRBJ2-1	TGCAGTGCTAGTTGGGACTTGTCTTACAATGAGCAGTTCTTC	CSASWDLSYNEQFF
once	TRBV11-2	TRBD2	TRBJ2-1	TGTGCCAGCAGCTTGTTACTAGCGGGGGCCTACAATGAGCAGTTCTTC	CASSLLLAGAYNEQFF
NA	TRBV27	NA	TRBJ1-5	TGTGCCAGCAGTTTTGCGGGGAAGGGCAATCAGCCCCAGCATTTT	CASSFAGKGNQPQHF
NA	TRBV7-3	NA	TRBJ2-5	TGTGCCAGCAGCCTGACTTACCAAGAGACCCAGTACTTC	CASSLTYQETQYF
NA	TRBV28	NA	TRBJ1-2	TGTGCCAGCAGTTCCCACAGGCTCAACTTCTTAAACTATGGCTACACCTTC	CASSSHRLNFLNYGYTF
NA	TRBV5-8	TRBD2	TRBJ2-1	TGTGCCAGCAGCTTGCTTGGACTAGCGGGTTCCTACAATGAGCAGTTCTTC	CASSLLGLAGSYNEQFF
NA	TRBV4-2	TRBD2	TRBJ2-7	TGTGCCAGCAGCCTTAGGACTAGCGGATCCTACGAGCAGTACTTC	CASSLRTSGSYEQYF
NA	TRBV2	TRBD1	TRBJ2-1	TGTGCCAGCAGTGTTCAGGGGGCTGAATCGTTGTTCTTC	CASSVQGAESLFF
NA	TRBV13	TRBD2	TRBJ2-2	TGTGCCAGCAGCCAATGGGGACTAGCGGGAATAAACACCGGGGAGCTGTTTTTT	CASSQWGLAGINTGELFF
once	TRBV28	NA	TRBJ2-3	TGTGCCAGCAGTTCTACGACAGAAGGTTCGACAGATACGCAGTATTTT	CASSSTTEGSTDTQYF
few	TRBV28	TRBD2	TRBJ2-1	TGTGCCTCGACTAGCGGACTCTACAATGAGCAGTTCTTC	CASTSGLYNEQFF
NA	TRBV2	NA	TRBJ2-7	TGTGCCAGCAGCGTCAAACTAGAGCAGTACTTC	CASSVKLEQYF
large	TRBV27	TRBD2	TRBJ2-7	TGTGCCAGCAGCGGGACTAGCGGGAAAAATTCCTACGAGCAGTACTTC	CASSGTSGKNSYEQYF
NA	TRBV5-1	NA	TRBJ2-5	TGCGCCAGCAGCTCCCTAGAGGGAGGTTCACAAGAGACCCAGTACTTC	CASSSLEGGSQETQYF
NA	TRBV10-2	NA	TRBJ2-1	TGCGCCAGCAGTGGTGAGATGCAGCAGTTCTTC	CASSGEMQQFF
few	TRBV9	NA	TRBJ2-2	TGTGCCAGCAGCGTCCTGGGGGGACCCGCTAACACCGGGGAGCTGTTTTTT	CASSVLGGPANTGELFF
NA	TRBV1	NA	TRBJ2-2	TGCACCAGCAGCCGGCGGACTTTGAACACCGGGGAGCTGTTTTTT	CTSSRRTLNTGELFF